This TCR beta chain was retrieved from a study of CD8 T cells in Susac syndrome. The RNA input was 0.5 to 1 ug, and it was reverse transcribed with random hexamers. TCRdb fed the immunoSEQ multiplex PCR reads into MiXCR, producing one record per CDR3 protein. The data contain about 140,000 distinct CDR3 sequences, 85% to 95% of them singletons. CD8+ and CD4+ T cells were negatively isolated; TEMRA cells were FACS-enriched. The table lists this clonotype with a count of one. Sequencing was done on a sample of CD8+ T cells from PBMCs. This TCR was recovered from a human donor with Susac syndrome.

The CDR3 region is CASSWGQGAEFEQFF. The CDR3 DNA sequence: TGTGCCAGCAGTTGGGGACAGGGGGCAGAGTTTGAGCAGTTCTTC. The chain joins TRBV7-9 to TRBJ2-1; 12 positions agree with TRBD1. The CDR3 spans 15 residues. Germline loops: CDR1 SEHNR, CDR2 FQNEAQ (reference sequence). V lost 6 bases to trimming and J lost 9 bases; unmatched junction nucleotides: 9.